The T cell receptor (beta chain) described here comes from a study of naive and memory T cell subsets. This clonotype was observed a handful of times. Two oligonucleotides, mixed equimolar, formed the beta constant-region primer covering TRBC1 and TRBC2. One entry per CDR3 protein, called by TCRdb with MiXCR from the UMI-ligation and nested PCR reads. This sample carries around 160,000 distinct CDR3 sequences, about 17% of them seen once, and the ten largest clones take about 0.14%. The sample taken for sequencing was naive CD4+ T cells from blood. This receptor was identified in a human donor in good health.

Here the CDR3 reads CASRLSSYNEQFF. CDR3 coding DNA: TGTGCCAGCAGGCTAAGCTCCTACAATGAGCAGTTCTTC. The chain combines TRBV6-5 with TRBJ2-1; D is ambiguous. CDR1 and CDR2 (germline): MNHEY, SVGAGI. Trimming shortened V by 6 bases and J by 0 bases, and 6 bases separated the two germline ends. The CDR3 runs to 13 residues.